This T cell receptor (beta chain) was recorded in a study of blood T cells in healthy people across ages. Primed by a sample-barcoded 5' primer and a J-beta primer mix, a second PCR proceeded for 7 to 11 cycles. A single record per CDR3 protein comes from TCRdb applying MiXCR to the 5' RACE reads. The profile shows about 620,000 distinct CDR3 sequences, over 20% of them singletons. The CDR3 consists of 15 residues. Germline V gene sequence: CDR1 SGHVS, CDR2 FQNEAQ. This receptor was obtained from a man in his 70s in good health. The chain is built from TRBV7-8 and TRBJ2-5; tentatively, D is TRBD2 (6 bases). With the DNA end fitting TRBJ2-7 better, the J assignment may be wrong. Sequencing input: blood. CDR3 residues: CASNIGQGGVYEQYF. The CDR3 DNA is TGTGCCAGCAATATCGGTCAGGGAGGAGTCTACGAGCAGTACTTC.